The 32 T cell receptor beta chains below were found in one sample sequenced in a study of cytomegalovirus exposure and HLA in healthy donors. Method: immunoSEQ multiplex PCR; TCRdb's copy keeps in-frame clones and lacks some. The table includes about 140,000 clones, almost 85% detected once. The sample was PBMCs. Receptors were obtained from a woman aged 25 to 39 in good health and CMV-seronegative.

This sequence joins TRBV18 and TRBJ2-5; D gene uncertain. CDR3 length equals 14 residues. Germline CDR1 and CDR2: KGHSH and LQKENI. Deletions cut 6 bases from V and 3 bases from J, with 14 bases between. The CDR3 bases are TGTGCCAGCTCCGCCGTGGCCCAGGAAGAGACCCAGTACTTC. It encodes CASSAVAQEETQYF. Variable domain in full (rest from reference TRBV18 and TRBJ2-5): NAGVMQNPRHLVRRRGQEARLRCSPMKGHSHVYWYRQLPEEGLKFMVYLQKENIIDESGMPKERFSAEFPKEGPSILRIQQVVRGDSAAYFCASSAVAQEETQYFGPGTRLLVL.

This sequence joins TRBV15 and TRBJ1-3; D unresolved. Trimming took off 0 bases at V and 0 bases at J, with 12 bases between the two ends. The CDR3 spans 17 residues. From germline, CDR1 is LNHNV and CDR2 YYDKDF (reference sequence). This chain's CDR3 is CATSRDNRISSGNTIYF. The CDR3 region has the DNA TGTGCCACCAGCAGAGATAATCGCATTAGCTCTGGAAACACCATATATTTT.

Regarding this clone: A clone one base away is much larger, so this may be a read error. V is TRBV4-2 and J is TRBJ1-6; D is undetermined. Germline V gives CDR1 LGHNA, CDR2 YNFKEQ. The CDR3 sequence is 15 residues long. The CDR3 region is CASSQGHLVNSLLHF. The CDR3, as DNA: TGTGCCAGCAGCCAAGGCCACCTAGTGAATTCACTCCTCCACTTT.

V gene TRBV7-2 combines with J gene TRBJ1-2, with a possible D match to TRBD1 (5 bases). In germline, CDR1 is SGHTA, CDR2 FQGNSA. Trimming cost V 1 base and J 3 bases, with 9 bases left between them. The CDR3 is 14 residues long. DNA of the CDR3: TGTGCCAGCAGCTTAGGTGGGGCCTACTATGGCTACACCTTC. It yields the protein CASSLGGAYYGYTF.

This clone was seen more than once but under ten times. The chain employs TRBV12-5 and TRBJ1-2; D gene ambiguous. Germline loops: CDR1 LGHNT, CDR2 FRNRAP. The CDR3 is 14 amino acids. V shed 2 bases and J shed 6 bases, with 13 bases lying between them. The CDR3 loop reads CASGLTAGWNGYTF. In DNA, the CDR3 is TGTGCTAGTGGTTTGACAGCAGGTTGGAATGGCTACACCTTC.

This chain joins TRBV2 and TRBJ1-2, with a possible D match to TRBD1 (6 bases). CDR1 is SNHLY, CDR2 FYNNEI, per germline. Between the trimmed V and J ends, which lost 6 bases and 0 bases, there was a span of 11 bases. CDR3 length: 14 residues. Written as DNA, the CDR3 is TGTGCCAGCAGAATGGACAGTCCTAACTATGGCTACACCTTC. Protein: CASRMDSPNYGYTF.

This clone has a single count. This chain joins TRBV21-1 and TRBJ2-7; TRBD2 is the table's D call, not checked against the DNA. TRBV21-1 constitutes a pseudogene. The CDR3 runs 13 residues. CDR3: CASTPVGLHEQYF. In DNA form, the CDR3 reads TGTGCCAGCACCCCCGTAGGACTCCACGAGCAGTACTTC.

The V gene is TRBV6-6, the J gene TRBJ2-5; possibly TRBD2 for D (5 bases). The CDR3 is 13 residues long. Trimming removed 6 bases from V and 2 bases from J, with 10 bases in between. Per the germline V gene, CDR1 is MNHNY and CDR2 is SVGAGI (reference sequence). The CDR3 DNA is TGTGCCAGCAGCTCGGGGAAACAAGAGACCCAGTACTTC. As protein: CASSSGKQETQYF.

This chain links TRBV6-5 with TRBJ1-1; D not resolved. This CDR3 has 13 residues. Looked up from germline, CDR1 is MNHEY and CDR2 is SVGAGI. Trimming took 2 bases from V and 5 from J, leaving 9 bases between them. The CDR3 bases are TGTGCCAGCAGTTACGAGGCGGCGACTGAAGCTTTCTTT. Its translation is CASSYEAATEAFF.

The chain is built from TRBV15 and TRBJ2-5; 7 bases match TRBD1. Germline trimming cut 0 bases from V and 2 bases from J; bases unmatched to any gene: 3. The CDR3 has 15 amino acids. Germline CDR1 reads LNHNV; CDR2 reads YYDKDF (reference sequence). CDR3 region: CATSRDRTGQETQYF. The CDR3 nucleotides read TGTGCCACCAGCAGAGATAGGACAGGTCAAGAGACCCAGTACTTC.

As DNA, the CDR3 is TGTGCCAGTAGTATAGATCTGGCAGGGGCTCTTCAGCCCCAGCATTTT. Amino acid sequence: CASSIDLAGALQPQHF. V gene TRBV19 combines with J gene TRBJ1-5; a possible D gene is TRBD1 (6 bases). Germline CDR1 and CDR2: LNHDA and SQIVND (reference sequence). CDR3 length: 16 amino acids. Trimming took off 0 bases at V and 6 bases at J, with 15 bases between the two ends.

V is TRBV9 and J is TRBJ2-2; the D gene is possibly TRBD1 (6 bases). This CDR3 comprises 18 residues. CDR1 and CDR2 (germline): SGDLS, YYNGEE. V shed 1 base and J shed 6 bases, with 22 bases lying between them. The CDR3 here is CASSVLTGRGSVAGELFF. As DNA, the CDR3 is TGTGCCAGCAGCGTACTGACAGGCAGGGGCTCGGTCGCCGGGGAGCTGTTTTTT.

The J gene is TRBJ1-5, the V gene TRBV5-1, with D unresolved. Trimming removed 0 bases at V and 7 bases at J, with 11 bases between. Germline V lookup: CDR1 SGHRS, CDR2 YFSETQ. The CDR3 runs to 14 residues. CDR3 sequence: CASSLDGILQPQHF. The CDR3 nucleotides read TGCGCCAGCAGCTTGGACGGGATTCTCCAGCCCCAGCATTTT.

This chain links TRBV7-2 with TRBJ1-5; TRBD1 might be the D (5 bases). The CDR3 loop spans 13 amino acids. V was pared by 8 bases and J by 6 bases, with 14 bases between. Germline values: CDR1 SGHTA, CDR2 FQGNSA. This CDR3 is CASAGVSGQPQHF. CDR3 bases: TGTGCCAGCGCGGGGGTTTCGGGTCAGCCCCAGCATTTT.

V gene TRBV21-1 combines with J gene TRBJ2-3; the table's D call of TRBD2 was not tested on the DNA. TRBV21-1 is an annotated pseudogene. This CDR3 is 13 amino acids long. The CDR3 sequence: CATLAGDTDTQYF. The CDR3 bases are TGTGCCACCCTAGCGGGAGACACAGATACGCAGTATTTT.

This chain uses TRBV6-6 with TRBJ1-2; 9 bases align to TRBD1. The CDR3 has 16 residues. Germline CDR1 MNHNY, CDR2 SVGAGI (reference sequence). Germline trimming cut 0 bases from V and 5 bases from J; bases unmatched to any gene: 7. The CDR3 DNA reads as TGTGCCAGCAGTTACTCCCAACAGGGGGCGGGTTATGGCTACACCTTC. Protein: CASSYSQQGAGYGYTF.

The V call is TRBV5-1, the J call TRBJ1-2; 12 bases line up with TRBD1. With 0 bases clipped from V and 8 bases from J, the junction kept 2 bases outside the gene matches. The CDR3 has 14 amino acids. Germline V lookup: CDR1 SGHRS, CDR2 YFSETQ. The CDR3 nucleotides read TGCGCCAGCAGCTTGGGGGACAGGGGGCAAGGCTACACCTTC. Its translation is CASSLGDRGQGYTF.

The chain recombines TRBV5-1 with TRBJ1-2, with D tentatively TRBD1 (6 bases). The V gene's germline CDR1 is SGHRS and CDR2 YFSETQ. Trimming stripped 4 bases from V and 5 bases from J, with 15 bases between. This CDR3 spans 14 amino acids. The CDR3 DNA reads TGCGCCAGCAGCAACCCCGGGACACATTATGGCTACACCTTC. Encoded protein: CASSNPGTHYGYTF.

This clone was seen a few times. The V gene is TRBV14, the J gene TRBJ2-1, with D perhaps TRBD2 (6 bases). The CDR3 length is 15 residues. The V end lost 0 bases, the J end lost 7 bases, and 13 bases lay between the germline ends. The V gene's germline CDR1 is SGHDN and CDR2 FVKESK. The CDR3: CASSQDRGGWNEQFF. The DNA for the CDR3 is TGTGCCAGCAGCCAAGATCGTGGGGGGTGGAATGAGCAGTTCTTC. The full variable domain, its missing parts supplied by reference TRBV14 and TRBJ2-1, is EAGVTQFPSHSVIEKGQTVTLRCDPISGHDNLYWYRRVMGKEIKFLLHFVKESKQDESGMPNNRFLAERTGGTYSTLKVQPAELEDSGVYFCASSQDRGGWNEQFFGPGTRLTVL.

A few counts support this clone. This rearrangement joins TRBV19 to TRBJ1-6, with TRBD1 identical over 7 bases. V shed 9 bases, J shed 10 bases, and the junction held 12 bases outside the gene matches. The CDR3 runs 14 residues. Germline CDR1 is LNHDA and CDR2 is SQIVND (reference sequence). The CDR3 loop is CASGTGAADSPLHF. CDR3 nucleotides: TGTGCCAGCGGAACAGGGGCTGCCGACTCACCCCTCCACTTT.

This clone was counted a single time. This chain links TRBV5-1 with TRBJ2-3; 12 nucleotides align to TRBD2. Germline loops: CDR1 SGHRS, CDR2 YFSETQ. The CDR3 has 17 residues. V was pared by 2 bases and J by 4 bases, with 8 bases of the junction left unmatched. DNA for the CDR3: TGCGCCAGCAGCTTAGCTCAACTAGCGGGGGGCCCAGATACGCAGTATTTT. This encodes CASSLAQLAGGPDTQYF.

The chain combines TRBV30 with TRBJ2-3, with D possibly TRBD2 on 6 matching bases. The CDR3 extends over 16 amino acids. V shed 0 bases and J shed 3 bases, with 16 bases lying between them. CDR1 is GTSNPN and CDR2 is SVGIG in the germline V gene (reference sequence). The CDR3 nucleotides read TGTGCCTGGAGTGTAAAGGGACCAGGAGGGACAGATACGCAGTATTTT. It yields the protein CAWSVKGPGGTDTQYF. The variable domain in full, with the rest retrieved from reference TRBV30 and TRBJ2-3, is SQTIHQWPATLVQPVGSPLSLECTVEGTSNPNLYWYRQAAGRGLQLLFYSVGIGQISSEVPQNLSASRPQDRQFILSSKKLLLSDSGFYLCAWSVKGPGGTDTQYFGPGTRLTVL.

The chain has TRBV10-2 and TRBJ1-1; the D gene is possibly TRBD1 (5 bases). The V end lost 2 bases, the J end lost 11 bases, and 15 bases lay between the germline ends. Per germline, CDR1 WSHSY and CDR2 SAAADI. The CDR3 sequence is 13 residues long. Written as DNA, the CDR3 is TGCGCCAGCAGTGAGACCGTATCAGGGTTCGCTTTCTTT. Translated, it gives CASSETVSGFAFF.

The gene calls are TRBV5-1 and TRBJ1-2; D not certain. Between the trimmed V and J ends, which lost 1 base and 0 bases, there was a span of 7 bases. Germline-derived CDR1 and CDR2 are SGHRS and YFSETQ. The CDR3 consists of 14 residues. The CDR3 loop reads CASSLTASNYGYTF. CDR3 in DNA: TGCGCCAGCAGCTTGACAGCCTCTAACTATGGCTACACCTTC.

CDR3 loop: CASSQGGDNQPQHF. As DNA, the CDR3 is TGCGCCAGCAGCCAAGGGGGGGACAATCAGCCCCAGCATTTT. The V and J genes are TRBV4-1 and TRBJ1-5, with a weak D call TRBD1 (5 bases). The ends were cut back, 1 base at V and 3 bases at J, with 7 bases in the middle. The germline V gene encodes CDR1 MGHRA and CDR2 YSYEKL. The CDR3 extends over 14 amino acids.

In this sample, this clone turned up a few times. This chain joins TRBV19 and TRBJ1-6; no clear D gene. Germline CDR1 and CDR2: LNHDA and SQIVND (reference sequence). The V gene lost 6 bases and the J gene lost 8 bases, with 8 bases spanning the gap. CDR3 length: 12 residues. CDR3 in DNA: TGTGCCAGTAGCCCGAGGGATTCACCCCTCCACTTT. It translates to CASSPRDSPLHF. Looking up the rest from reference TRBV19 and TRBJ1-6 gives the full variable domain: DGGITQSPKYLFRKEGQNVTLSCEQNLNHDAMYWYRQDPGQGLRLIYYSQIVNDFQKGDIAEGYSVSREKKESFPLTVTSAQKNPTAFYLCASSPRDSPLHFGNGTRLTVT.

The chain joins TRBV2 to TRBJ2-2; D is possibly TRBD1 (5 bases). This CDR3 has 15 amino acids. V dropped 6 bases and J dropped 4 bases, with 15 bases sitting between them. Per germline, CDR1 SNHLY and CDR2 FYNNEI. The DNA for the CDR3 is TGTGCCAGCAGAGTCGTCAGGGTTGGCACCGGGGAGCTGTTTTTT. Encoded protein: CASRVVRVGTGELFF. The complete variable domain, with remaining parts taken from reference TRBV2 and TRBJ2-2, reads EPEVTQTPSHQVTQMGQEVILRCVPISNHLYFYWYRQILGQKVEFLVSFYNNEISEKSEIFDDQFSVERPDGSNFTLKIRSTKLEDSAMYFCASRVVRVGTGELFFGEGSRLTVL.

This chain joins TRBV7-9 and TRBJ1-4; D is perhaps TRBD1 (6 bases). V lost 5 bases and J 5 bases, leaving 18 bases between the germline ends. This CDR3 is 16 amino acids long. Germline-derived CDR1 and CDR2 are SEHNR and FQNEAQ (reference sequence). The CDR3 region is CASSLWGTGLNEKLFF. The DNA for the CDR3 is TGTGCCAGCAGCCTTTGGGGTACAGGGCTAAATGAAAAACTGTTTTTT.

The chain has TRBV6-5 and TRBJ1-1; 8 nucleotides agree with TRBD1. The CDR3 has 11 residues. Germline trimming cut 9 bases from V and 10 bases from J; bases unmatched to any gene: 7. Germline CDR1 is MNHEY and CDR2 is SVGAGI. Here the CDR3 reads CASWTGFGAFF. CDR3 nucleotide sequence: TGTGCCAGTTGGACAGGGTTTGGAGCTTTCTTT.

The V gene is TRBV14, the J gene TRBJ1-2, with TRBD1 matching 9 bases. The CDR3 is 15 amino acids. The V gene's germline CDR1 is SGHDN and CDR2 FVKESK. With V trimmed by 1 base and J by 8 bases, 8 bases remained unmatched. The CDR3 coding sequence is TGTGCCAGCAGCCAAGGGGACAGGGTATCTGGAGGCTACACCTTC. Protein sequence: CASSQGDRVSGGYTF.

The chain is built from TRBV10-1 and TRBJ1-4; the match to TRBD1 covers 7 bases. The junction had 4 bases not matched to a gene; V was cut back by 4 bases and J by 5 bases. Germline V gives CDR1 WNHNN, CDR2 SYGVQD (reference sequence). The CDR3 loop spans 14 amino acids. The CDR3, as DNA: TGCGCCAGCAGTGCGGGACAGAAGAATGAAAAACTGTTTTTT. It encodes CASSAGQKNEKLFF.

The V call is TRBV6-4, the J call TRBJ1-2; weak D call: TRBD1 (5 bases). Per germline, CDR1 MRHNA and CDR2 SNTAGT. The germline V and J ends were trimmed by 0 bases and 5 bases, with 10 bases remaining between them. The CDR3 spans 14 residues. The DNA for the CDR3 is TGTGCCAGCAGTGACTCTGCAGGGAGGTATGGCTACACCTTC. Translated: CASSDSAGRYGYTF.